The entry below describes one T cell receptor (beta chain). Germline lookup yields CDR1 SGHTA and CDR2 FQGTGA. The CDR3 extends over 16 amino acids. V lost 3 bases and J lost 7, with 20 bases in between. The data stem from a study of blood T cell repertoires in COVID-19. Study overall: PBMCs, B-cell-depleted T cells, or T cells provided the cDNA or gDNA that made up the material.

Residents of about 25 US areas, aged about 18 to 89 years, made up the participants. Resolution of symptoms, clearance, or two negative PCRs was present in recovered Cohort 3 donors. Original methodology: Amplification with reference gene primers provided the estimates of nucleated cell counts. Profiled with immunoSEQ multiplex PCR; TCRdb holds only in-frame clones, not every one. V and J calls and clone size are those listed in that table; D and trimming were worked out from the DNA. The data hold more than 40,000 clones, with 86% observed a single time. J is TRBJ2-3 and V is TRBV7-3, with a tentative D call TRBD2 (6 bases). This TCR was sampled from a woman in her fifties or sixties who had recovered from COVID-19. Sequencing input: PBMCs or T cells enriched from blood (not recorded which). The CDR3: CASSFSGTPGSNTQYF. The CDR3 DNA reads TGTGCCAGCAGCTTCTCCGGGACTCCCGGGTCGAATACGCAGTATTTT.